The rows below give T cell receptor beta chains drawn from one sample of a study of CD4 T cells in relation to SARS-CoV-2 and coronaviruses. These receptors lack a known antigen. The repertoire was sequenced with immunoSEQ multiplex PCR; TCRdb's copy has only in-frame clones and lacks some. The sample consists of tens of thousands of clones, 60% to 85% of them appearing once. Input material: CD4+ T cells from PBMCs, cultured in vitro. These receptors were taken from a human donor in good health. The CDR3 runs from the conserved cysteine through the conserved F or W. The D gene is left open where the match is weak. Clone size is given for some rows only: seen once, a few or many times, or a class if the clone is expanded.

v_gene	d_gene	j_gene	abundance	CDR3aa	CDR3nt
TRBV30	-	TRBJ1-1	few	CAWSGHTAVMNTEAFF	TGTGCCTGGAGTGGGCATACGGCGGTCATGAACACTGAAGCTTTCTTT
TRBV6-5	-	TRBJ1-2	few	CASSRARNYGYTF	TGTGCCAGCAGCAGGGCGCGGAACTATGGCTACACCTTC
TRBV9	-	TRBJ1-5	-	CASGRTADQPQHF	TGTGCCAGCGGACGGACAGCGGATCAGCCCCAGCATTTT
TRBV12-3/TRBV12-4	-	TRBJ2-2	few	CASSLLSTGELFF	TGTGCCAGCAGTTTACTATCGACCGGGGAGCTGTTTTTT
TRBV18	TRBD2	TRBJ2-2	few	CASSGTSGNTGELFF	TGTGCCAGCTCCGGGACTAGCGGGAACACCGGGGAGCTGTTTTTT
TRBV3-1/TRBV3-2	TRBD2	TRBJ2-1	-	CASAGGRDAEQFF	TGTGCCAGCGCGGGGGGCAGGGATGCTGAGCAGTTCTTC
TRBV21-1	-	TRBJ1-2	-	CASSKGLGPYGYTF	TGTGCCAGCAGCAAAGGTTTGGGACCCTATGGCTACACCTTC
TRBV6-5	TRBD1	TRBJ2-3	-	CASSYTGAVVDTQYF	TGTGCCAGCAGTTACACAGGGGCAGTCGTAGATACGCAGTATTTT
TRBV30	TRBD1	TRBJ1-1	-	CAWSPRGQRNTEAFF	TGTGCCTGGAGTCCACGGGGACAGAGGAACACTGAAGCTTTCTTT
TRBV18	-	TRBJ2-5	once	CASSEDTQETQYF	TGTGCCAGCTCAGAGGACACCCAAGAGACCCAGTACTTC
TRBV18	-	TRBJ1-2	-	CASSPGTDRPYGYTF	TGTGCCAGCTCACCCGGGACCGACCGACCATATGGCTACACCTTC
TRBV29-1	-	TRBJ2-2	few	CSTPRIGDTGELFF	TGCAGCACACCGCGCATTGGGGACACCGGGGAGCTGTTTTTT
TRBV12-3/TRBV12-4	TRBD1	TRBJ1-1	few	CASRTQGWTEAFF	TGTGCCAGCAGAACACAGGGGTGGACTGAAGCTTTCTTT
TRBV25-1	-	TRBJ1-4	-	CASSESQLGEKLFF	TGTGCCAGCAGTGAGAGTCAGCTGGGTGAAAAACTGTTTTTT
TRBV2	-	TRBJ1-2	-	CASSEELGYGYTF	TGTGCCAGCAGTGAAGAACTTGGCTATGGCTACACCTTC
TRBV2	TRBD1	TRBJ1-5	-	CASRRTGGSNQPQHF	TGTGCCAGCAGGCGGACAGGTGGTAGCAATCAGCCCCAGCATTTT
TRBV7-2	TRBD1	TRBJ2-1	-	CASSQGTAEQFF	TGTGCCAGCAGCCAGGGGACAGCGGAGCAGTTCTTC
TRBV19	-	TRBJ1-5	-	CASSITGSNQPQHF	TGTGCCAGTAGTATCACAGGAAGCAATCAGCCCCAGCATTTT
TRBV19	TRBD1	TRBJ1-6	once	CASSLSTGGYNSPLHF	TGTGCCAGTAGTCTTAGCACAGGGGGGTATAATTCACCCCTCCACTTT